These 6 T cell receptor beta chains originate from one sample sequenced in a study of Ad26.COV2.S vaccination and SARS-CoV-2 variants. The data were produced by immunoSEQ multiplex PCR, yet TCRdb's version contains in-frame clones alone and is incomplete. Of about 350,000 clones in the sample, 92% are singletons; the top ten hold roughly 3.9%. The material sequenced was peripheral blood, taken after recovery from COVID-19. These receptors were obtained from a human donor who had recovered from COVID-19.

This clone was observed a handful of times. The CDR3, as DNA: TGTGCCAGCAGCCAAGCCCCCGCTATCTCTGGAAACACCATATATTTT. It is translated as CASSQAPAISGNTIYF. The gene calls are TRBV3-1 (or the pseudogene TRBV3-2) and TRBJ1-3; D uncertain. CDR3 size: 16 residues. V was shortened by 1 base and J by 0 bases, with 10 bases between the two germline ends. Germline CDR1 is LGHDT and CDR2 is YNNKEL (reference sequence).

The rearrangement links TRBV28 to TRBJ1-5; 10 bases map to TRBD1. The CDR3 sequence is 17 residues long. Trimming took 11 bases from V and 0 from J; bases not matched to a gene: 13. The germline V gene encodes CDR1 MDHEN and CDR2 SYDVKM. The CDR3 DNA follows: TGTGCCGCTTTACCGGGACAGGGGACATTTAGCAATCAGCCCCAGCATTTT. It encodes CAALPGQGTFSNQPQHF. Complete variable domain (other parts from reference TRBV28 and TRBJ1-5): DVKVTQSSRYLVKRTGEKVFLECVQDMDHENMFWYRQDPGLGLRLIYFSYDVKMKEKGDIPEGYSVSREKKERFSLILESASTNQTSMYLCAALPGQGTFSNQPQHFGDGTRLSIL.

The rearrangement uses TRBV5-6 and TRBJ2-7; D gene unclear. V lost 0 bases to trimming and J lost 8 bases, with 9 bases between them. Per germline, CDR1 SGHDT and CDR2 YYEEEE. This CDR3 is 12 amino acids long. Here the CDR3 DNA reads TGTGCCAGCAGCTTGGGGCAGGCCCAGCAGTACTTC. It encodes CASSLGQAQQYF.

V is TRBV5-1 and J is TRBJ1-1; 7 bases fit TRBD1. Looked up from germline, CDR1 is SGHRS and CDR2 is YFSETQ. The CDR3 is 20 amino acids. Germline trimming cut 4 bases from V and 5 bases from J; bases unmatched to any gene: 26. As DNA, the CDR3 is TGCGCCAGCAGCACAGGGGAAATCCCCAATCACCGAAAAGCCTATACTGAAGCTTTCTTT. Its translation is CASSTGEIPNHRKAYTEAFF.

J is TRBJ2-1 and V is TRBV2; the D is unclear. This CDR3 comprises 14 residues. Germline CDR1 is SNHLY and CDR2 is FYNNEI. V shed 1 base and J shed 0 bases, with 4 bases lying between them. CDR3: CASSEGRSYNEQFF. The CDR3 DNA reads as TGTGCCAGCAGTGAAGGTCGCTCCTACAATGAGCAGTTCTTC. Looking up the rest from reference TRBV2 and TRBJ2-1 gives the full variable domain: EPEVTQTPSHQVTQMGQEVILRCVPISNHLYFYWYRQILGQKVEFLVSFYNNEISEKSEIFDDQFSVERPDGSNFTLKIRSTKLEDSAMYFCASSEGRSYNEQFFGPGTRLTVL.

V is TRBV10-3 and J is TRBJ1-2; 7 nucleotides line up with TRBD1. V was pared by 4 bases and J by 2 bases, with 7 bases of the junction left unmatched. CDR1 and CDR2 from the germline V gene are ENHRY and SYGVKD. CDR3 size: 15 residues. CDR3 loop: CAISGPGQMNYGYTF. The CDR3 DNA is TGTGCCATCAGTGGTCCGGGACAGATGAACTATGGCTACACCTTC.